The 6 T cell receptor beta chains below all came from one sample that was sequenced in a study of shared clonotypes between healthy human individuals. Generated by immunoSEQ multiplex PCR, the TCRdb table keeps only in-frame clones and is missing some. The top ten hold approximately 46% of the sample, which has roughly 86,000 clones, almost 70% seen once. The sequencing sample was made of memory CD8+ T cells sorted from blood. The subset denotes: CD45RO+ cells pooled with CCR7-negative TemRA cells. All receptors come from a man in his thirties or forties in good health.

The V and J genes are TRBV6-5 and TRBJ2-3, with no clear D. The V end lost 0 bases, the J end lost 4 bases, and 5 bases lay between the germline ends. The germline V gene encodes CDR1 MNHEY and CDR2 SVGAGI. CDR3 size: 13 residues. The chain's CDR3 is CASSYSSSDTQYF. The CDR3 DNA reads TGTGCCAGCAGTTACTCAAGCTCAGATACGCAGTATTTT.

The V and J genes are TRBV7-9 and TRBJ1-1; TRBD1 aligns across 8 bases. The CDR3 contains 14 residues. Germline CDR1 and CDR2: SEHNR and FQNEAQ (reference sequence). V dropped 3 bases and J dropped 7; count of bases not matched to a gene: 7. As DNA, the CDR3 is TGTGCCAGCAGCTTGGGGACAGGCACGAATGAAGCTTTCTTT. Its translation is CASSLGTGTNEAFF.

This clone has more than one count but fewer than ten. The V call is TRBV28, the J call TRBJ2-3; TRBD2 might be the D (5 bases). CDR3 length equals 13 residues. CDR1 is MDHEN, CDR2 SYDVKM, per germline. V was shortened by 4 bases and J by 3 bases, with 8 bases between the two germline ends. The CDR3 loop reads CASSYGNTDTQYF. CDR3 in DNA: TGTGCCAGCAGTTACGGGAATACAGATACGCAGTATTTT.

The chain carries TRBV6-6 and TRBJ2-3; D is uncertain. V lost 5 bases, J lost 4 bases, and 10 bases lay in between. The germline gives CDR1 MNHNY, CDR2 SVGAGI (reference sequence). The CDR3 is 13 amino acids. DNA of the CDR3: TGTGCCAGCAGTCCCCATCGGGCAGATACGCAGTATTTT. Translating it yields CASSPHRADTQYF.

The chain is built from TRBV28 and TRBJ2-3; D unclear. CDR1 is MDHEN, CDR2 SYDVKM, per germline. The CDR3 spans 14 residues. The V gene lost 10 bases and the J gene lost 2 bases, with 16 bases spanning the gap. Here the CDR3 DNA reads TGTGCCATCAAGTTTTCCCCATACACAGATACGCAGTATTTT. Its protein product is CAIKFSPYTDTQYF.

This clone showed up just a few times. Possible read error: a much larger clone is one base away. Other DNA sequences in this specimen translate into the identical CDR3. CDR3 sequence: CASSQDQGSNQPQHF. DNA for the CDR3: TGCGCCAGCAGCCAAGATCAGGGGAGCAATCAGCCCCAGCATTTT. This chain joins TRBV4-3 and TRBJ1-5; D perhaps matches TRBD1 (6 bases). The CDR3 is 15 residues long. From germline, CDR1 is LGHNA and CDR2 YSLEER. With 0 bases removed from V and 1 base from J, the gap between germline ends came to 7 bases.